The next 21 T cell receptor beta chains were all read from a single sample in a study of cytomegalovirus exposure and HLA in healthy donors (dated by TCRdb to the late 2010s). The library was prepared using the immunoSEQ multiplex PCR assay. A mixture of 60 forward primers for TCR Vbeta segments and 13 reverse primers for TCR Jbeta segments was used in the multiplex PCR. The table was pulled from immuneACCESS by TCRdb, which kept in-frame rearrangements only. Such tables lose some clones; where checked, under half of the loss comes from unresolved V genes, and the rest has no known cause. In all, the sample holds roughly 150,000 clones, and around three quarters of those were seen once. The ten most abundant clones make up roughly 1.6% of the sample. Sequenced sample: PBMCs. These TCRs come from a middle-aged man in good health and CMV-seronegative.

This clone has a single count. The rearrangement links TRBV5-5 to TRBJ1-4; D is undetermined. The ends were cut back, 0 bases at V and 6 bases at J, with 9 bases in the middle. This CDR3 has 14 amino acids. Looked up from germline, CDR1 is SGHKS and CDR2 is YYEKEE (reference sequence). The CDR3 here is CASSLAGLDEKLFF. The DNA for the CDR3 is TGTGCCAGCAGCTTGGCGGGGTTGGATGAAAAACTGTTTTTT. Using reference TRBV5-5 and TRBJ1-4 for the parts outside the CDR3, the full variable domain is DAGVTQSPTHLIKTRGQQVTLRCSPISGHKSVSWYQQVLGQGPQFIFQYYEKEERGRGNFPDRFSARQFPNYSSELNVNALLLGDSALYLCASSLAGLDEKLFFGSGTQLSVL.

The DNA of the CDR3 is TGTGCCAGCAGTTTACAGGACGAGCAGTACTTC. This sequence encodes CASSLQDEQYF. This chain joins TRBV28 and TRBJ2-7; no definite D call. The CDR3 sequence is 11 residues long. Germline V gene sequence: CDR1 MDHEN, CDR2 SYDVKM. With 2 bases removed from V and 5 bases from J, the gap between germline ends came to 4 bases. The entire variable domain, with the rest obtained from reference TRBV28 and TRBJ2-7, is as follows: DVKVTQSSRYLVKRTGEKVFLECVQDMDHENMFWYRQDPGLGLRLIYFSYDVKMKEKGDIPEGYSVSREKKERFSLILESASTNQTSMYLCASSLQDEQYFGPGTRLTVT.

The chain links TRBV4-1 to TRBJ2-1, with 14 bases that match TRBD2. Germline V gives CDR1 MGHRA, CDR2 YSYEKL. The V gene end was trimmed by 3 bases and the J gene end by 10 bases; junction bases not matched to a gene: 8. This CDR3 contains 16 residues. Written as DNA, the CDR3 is TGCGCCAGCAGCCACGTAAGGGGACTAGCGGGAGACGAGCAGTTCTTC. Protein sequence: CASSHVRGLAGDEQFF.

The genes are TRBV5-5 and TRBJ2-2; D may be TRBD1 (7 bases). The CDR3 consists of 17 residues. V lost 2 bases and J lost 4, with 18 bases in between. Per germline, CDR1 SGHKS and CDR2 YYEKEE (reference sequence). The CDR3 region is CASSFPLGQRATGELFF. The DNA for the CDR3 is TGTGCCAGCAGCTTCCCCCTGGGACAGCGGGCCACCGGGGAGCTGTTTTTT.

This chain links TRBV9 with TRBJ2-5; TRBD1 agrees at 9 bases. Per germline, CDR1 SGDLS and CDR2 YYNGEE. CDR3 size: 14 residues. V dropped 4 bases and J dropped 5; count of bases not matched to a gene: 6. The CDR3 here is CASSTGTGRETQYF. DNA of the CDR3: TGTGCCAGCAGCACCGGGACAGGGAGGGAGACCCAGTACTTC.

The chain carries TRBV11-2 and TRBJ2-7; D might be TRBD2 (5 bases). The CDR3 totals 13 residues. V shed 3 bases and J shed 6 bases, with 12 bases lying between them. The germline V gene has CDR1 SGHAT and CDR2 FQNNGV. The CDR3 nucleotides are TGTGCCAGCAGCTTTTCCGCCCGGGGCGAGCAGTACTTC. Amino acid sequence: CASSFSARGEQYF.

The rearrangement joins TRBV7-2 to TRBJ2-3, with no clear D. The CDR3 is 13 residues long. V lost 3 bases and J 6 bases, leaving 10 bases between the germline ends. Per germline, CDR1 SGHTA and CDR2 FQGNSA. The CDR3 sequence: CASSFLRSDTQYF. In DNA form, the CDR3 reads TGTGCCAGCAGCTTTTTGAGGTCGGATACGCAGTATTTT.

This chain's CDR3 is CASGTATSTDTQYF. DNA for the CDR3: TGTGCCAGCGGGACAGCCACTAGCACAGATACGCAGTATTTT. This rearrangement joins TRBV6-1 to TRBJ2-3; 7 nucleotides line up with TRBD1. This CDR3 contains 14 residues. Looked up from germline, CDR1 is MNHNS and CDR2 is SASEGT. V lost 8 bases and J lost 0; bases outside the gene matches: 5.

The rearrangement joins TRBV19 to TRBJ1-1, with 7 bases lining up with TRBD1. This CDR3 region has 15 residues. Germline assignment: CDR1 LNHDA and CDR2 SQIVND (reference sequence). V lost 4 bases and J lost 3; bases outside the gene matches: 8. The CDR3 DNA reads TGTGCCAGTAGTAAATGGAACAGGGGCGACACTGAAGCTTTCTTT. This sequence encodes CASSKWNRGDTEAFF.

V gene TRBV2 combines with J gene TRBJ1-2; 8 nucleotides agree with TRBD1. This CDR3 spans 15 amino acids. Germline CDR1 is SNHLY and CDR2 is FYNNEI. The V segment lost 1 base and the J segment 8 bases; nucleotides outside the gene matches: 9. As DNA, the CDR3 is TGTGCCAGCAGTGAAGAGTCAGGGGGCGCGTGGGGCTACACCTTC. Its protein is CASSEESGGAWGYTF.

A few counts support this clone. The chain has TRBV11-2 and TRBJ1-2; D is unclear. CDR1 and CDR2 from the germline V gene are SGHAT and FQNNGV. Trimming left V 5 bases short and J 4 bases short, with 11 bases between. The CDR3 is 13 residues long. Written as DNA, the CDR3 is TGTGCCAGCAGCCGAGGCGGGGTCTATGGCTACACCTTC. Translation: CASSRGGVYGYTF.

CDR3 in DNA: TGTGCCAGCAGCGTCCGGCGGCAGGGGGCGAATAGCAATGAGCAGTTCTTC. It specifies CASSVRRQGANSNEQFF. The chain couples TRBV9 to TRBJ2-1; 8 positions match TRBD1. V was pared by 2 bases and J by 6 bases, with 13 bases of the junction left unmatched. This CDR3 comprises 17 residues. The germline V gene encodes CDR1 SGDLS and CDR2 YYNGEE.

The chain links TRBV19 to TRBJ1-1; 9 bases are shared with TRBD1. The V and J ends lost 8 bases and 2 bases, in that order; junction bases with no gene match: 12. The germline V gene has CDR1 LNHDA and CDR2 SQIVND (reference sequence). The CDR3 totals 16 residues. In DNA form, the CDR3 reads TGTGCCAGTGATATGGCGCCGGGACAGGGAAACACTGAAGCTTTCTTT. Its protein product is CASDMAPGQGNTEAFF.

This chain links TRBV5-5 with TRBJ1-2; TRBD1 matches 9 bases. V lost 6 bases and J lost 6; bases outside the gene matches: 12. This CDR3 region has 15 residues. CDR1 is SGHKS and CDR2 is YYEKEE in the germline V gene (reference sequence). Written as DNA, the CDR3 is TGTGCCAGCACCAACCCGGGACAGGGTTTAGATGGCTACACCTTC. Translation gives CASTNPGQGLDGYTF.

The chain is built from TRBV29-1 and TRBJ1-1, with a possible D match to TRBD1 (6 bases). Germline V CDR1 and CDR2: SQVTM, ANQGSEA. The CDR3 contains 11 residues. Trimming shortened V by 6 bases and J by 11 bases, and 16 bases separated the two germline ends. CDR3 amino acids: CSVATGLGAFF. The DNA of the CDR3 is TGCAGCGTAGCCACAGGGCTTGGGGCTTTCTTT.

The V call is TRBV5-1, the J call TRBJ2-3, with D possibly matching TRBD2 (5 bases). Trimming took 3 bases from V and 0 from J, leaving 5 bases between them. The CDR3 runs 13 residues. The V gene's germline CDR1 is SGHRS and CDR2 YFSETQ. The CDR3 loop reads CASSWTSTDTQYF. The CDR3 DNA reads TGCGCCAGCAGCTGGACTAGCACAGATACGCAGTATTTT.

The chain links TRBV7-3 to TRBJ2-2, with D hard to call. The length of the CDR3 is 12 residues. CDR1 and CDR2 from the germline V gene are SGHTA and FQGTGA. The V end lost 5 bases, the J end lost 3 bases, and 4 bases lay between the germline ends. The CDR3 DNA reads TGTGCCAGCAGCCCTTACACCGGGGAGCTGTTTTTT. This sequence encodes CASSPYTGELFF.

In its sample, this clone was seen a few times. The rearrangement uses TRBV14 and TRBJ1-2; D gene unclear. Germline assignment: CDR1 SGHDN and CDR2 FVKESK. This CDR3 comprises 13 residues. Trimming removed 1 base from V and 8 bases from J, with 11 bases in between. CDR3 amino acids: CASSQVGGYGYTF. As DNA, the CDR3 is TGTGCCAGCAGCCAAGTGGGAGGATACGGCTACACCTTC.

The chain carries TRBV4-2 and TRBJ1-5; D call uncertain. This CDR3 region has 16 residues. Germline V gives CDR1 LGHNA, CDR2 YNFKEQ. V gave up 0 bases and J gave up 4 bases, with 13 bases separating them. CDR3 region: CASSQDRPGGNQPQHF. DNA for the CDR3: TGTGCCAGCAGCCAAGATCGCCCGGGTGGGAATCAGCCCCAGCATTTT.

The chain employs TRBV10-1 and TRBJ1-1, with D hard to call. V gave up 3 bases and J gave up 4 bases, with 9 bases separating them. From germline, CDR1 is WNHNN and CDR2 SYGVQD (reference sequence). The CDR3 has 13 residues. The CDR3 here is CASSEQITTEAFF. In DNA, the CDR3 is TGCGCCAGCAGTGAACAGATAACCACTGAAGCTTTCTTT.

The chain is built from TRBV7-3 and TRBJ2-1; 12 bases line up with TRBD2. The CDR3 totals 15 residues. Trimming at V came to 5 bases and at J to 4 bases, leaving 3 bases not matched to a gene. Germline V gives CDR1 SGHTA, CDR2 FQGTGA. The CDR3 coding sequence is TGTGCCAGCAGCCTTACTAGCGGGAGGTACAATGAGCAGTTCTTC. Translation gives CASSLTSGRYNEQFF.